These 32 T cell receptor beta chains were all obtained from the same sample, sequenced in a study of CD8 T cells in Susac syndrome (dated by TCRdb to about 2019). Preparation of the library involved the immunoSEQ multiplex PCR assay. RNA was extracted using the RNeasy kit, and roughly 0.5 to 1 ug of the RNA was reverse transcribed with random hexamers. In TCRdb, the public reads were trimmed at Q25 with fastp and aligned with MiXCR, with productive beta chains retained. Entries are consolidated by CDR3 protein sequence, retaining the most common genes and DNA. The sample table contains roughly 200,000 distinct CDR3 sequences; only one count was recorded for approximately 94% of them. The ten biggest clones cover 0.095% to 0.13% of the sample. The specimen sequenced was CD4+ T cells from PBMCs. The origin of the receptors is a human donor with Susac syndrome.

This chain connects TRBV4-2 to TRBJ2-5, with no clear D. The CDR3 is 12 amino acids. Per germline, CDR1 LGHNA and CDR2 YNFKEQ. V was pared by 0 bases and J by 8 bases, with 7 bases between. The CDR3 DNA is TGTGCCAGCAGCCAAGAGGGCGTAACCCAGTACTTC. This codes for CASSQEGVTQYF.

This sequence joins TRBV20-1 and TRBJ2-1, with 7 bases fitting TRBD2. From germline, CDR1 is DFQATT and CDR2 SNEGSKA (reference sequence). This CDR3 is 15 amino acids long. The J segment lost 3 bases and the V segment lost 0 bases, leaving 5 bases of the junction unmatched. CDR3 sequence reads: CSARESGVLYNEQFF. CDR3 sequence (DNA): TGCAGTGCTAGAGAGAGCGGGGTCCTCTACAATGAGCAGTTCTTC.

This sequence joins TRBV4-2 and TRBJ2-1; unclear D gene. V was cut by 2 bases and J by 0 bases, with 11 bases left in between. The CDR3 contains 16 residues. Germline CDR1 reads LGHNA; CDR2 reads YNFKEQ. The CDR3 DNA reads TGTGCCAGCAGCCAAACCCCCCTGAGCTCCTACAATGAGCAGTTCTTC. Its protein product is CASSQTPLSSYNEQFF.

The V and J genes are TRBV6-6 and TRBJ2-2, with D possibly being TRBD1 (6 bases). CDR1 is MNHNY, CDR2 SVGAGI, per germline (reference sequence). This CDR3 contains 15 residues. Trimming left V 1 base short and J 7 bases short, with 13 bases between. The CDR3: CASSYLGQEGGELFF. DNA for the CDR3: TGTGCCAGCAGTTACTTGGGACAAGAAGGCGGGGAGCTGTTTTTT.

The CDR3 DNA sequence: TGTGCCAGCAGTTTTCCCGGGACTAGCGGGATAAATGAGCAGTTCTTC. This translates into CASSFPGTSGINEQFF. The chain carries TRBV2 and TRBJ2-1, with 13 bases identical to TRBD2. With 5 bases clipped from V and 7 bases from J, the junction kept 8 bases outside the gene matches. The CDR3 runs to 16 residues. Germline V lookup: CDR1 SNHLY, CDR2 FYNNEI.

This clonotype was observed a single time. The rearrangement links TRBV6-6 to TRBJ1-6, with D unclear. The CDR3 is 14 amino acids. V lost 5 bases and J lost 5, with 10 bases in between. The germline V gene encodes CDR1 MNHNY and CDR2 SVGAGI (reference sequence). For the CDR3, the DNA is TGTGCCAGCAGTCCCCCCGGAGATAATTCACCCCTCCACTTT. This translates into CASSPPGDNSPLHF.

The V call is TRBV19, the J call TRBJ1-4, with 7 bases fitting TRBD1. Germline V lookup: CDR1 LNHDA, CDR2 SQIVND (reference sequence). V shed 10 bases, J shed 4 bases, and the junction held 15 bases outside the gene matches. The CDR3 consists of 16 residues. CDR3 amino acids: CATYPPGQSNNEKLFF. The CDR3 nucleotides read TGTGCCACCTACCCACCGGGACAGTCGAATAATGAAAAACTGTTTTTT.

The chain links TRBV5-6 to TRBJ2-7; maybe TRBD2 (6 bases). V shed 0 bases and J shed 2 bases, with 24 bases lying between them. The CDR3 is made up of 19 amino acids. Germline lookup yields CDR1 SGHDT and CDR2 YYEEEE. DNA of the CDR3: TGTGCCAGCAGCTTGGTGGGGACTGGAAGTTTGGAGGACACCTACGAGCAGTACTTC. Its translation: CASSLVGTGSLEDTYEQYF.

The rearrangement joins TRBV19 to TRBJ2-7; 12 bases map to TRBD1. The CDR3 extends over 15 amino acids. CDR1 and CDR2 from the germline V gene are LNHDA and SQIVND (reference sequence). V was clipped by 3 bases and J by 5 bases; unmatched bases: 5. In nucleotides, the CDR3 is TGTGCCAGTAGTATTACCGGGACAGGGGGCAACGAGCAGTACTTC. Translation: CASSITGTGGNEQYF.

V usage is TRBV7-3 and J usage is TRBJ1-1; D gene uncertain. This CDR3 has 13 amino acids. Germline V gives CDR1 SGHTA, CDR2 FQGTGA. The V end was cut by 5 bases, the J end by 5 bases, with 12 bases between. The DNA of the CDR3 is TGTGCCAGCAGCCCCCAAGGGTATACTGAAGCTTTCTTT. Translating it yields CASSPQGYTEAFF.

The rearrangement joins TRBV11-2 to TRBJ2-3, with 7 bases matching TRBD1. The CDR3 has 15 residues. Germline V lookup: CDR1 SGHAT, CDR2 FQNNGV. V lost 3 bases to trimming and J lost 3 bases; unmatched junction nucleotides: 6. CDR3: CASSFDRAQTDTQYF. In nucleotides, the CDR3 is TGTGCCAGCAGCTTCGACAGGGCGCAGACAGATACGCAGTATTTT.

CDR3 sequence: CASSVGRGLTEAFF. CDR3 in DNA: TGTGCCAGCAGCGTAGGTCGGGGCCTCACTGAAGCTTTCTTT. The chain uses TRBV9 and TRBJ1-1; a weak D match, TRBD1 (5 bases). V lost 0 bases to trimming and J lost 4 bases, with 10 bases between them. The CDR3 has 14 amino acids. Germline loops: CDR1 SGDLS, CDR2 YYNGEE.

The V and J genes are TRBV6-2 or TRBV6-3 and TRBJ2-1, with no clear D. This CDR3 spans 13 amino acids. The V end was cut by 5 bases, the J end by 4 bases, with 9 bases between. Germline-derived CDR1 and CDR2 are MNHEY and SVGEGT. The CDR3 DNA reads TGTGCCAGCAGTACCAGCCGTTACAATGAGCAGTTCTTC. It specifies CASSTSRYNEQFF.

This chain connects TRBV12-3 or TRBV12-4 to TRBJ1-2, with D possibly being TRBD1 (6 bases). V lost 6 bases and J lost 2, with 13 bases in between. The CDR3 extends over 14 amino acids. As DNA, the CDR3 is TGTGCCAGCAGCCCTGGACAGCCGAACTATGGCTACACCTTC. Its protein product is CASSPGQPNYGYTF.

The chain is built from TRBV24-1 and TRBJ2-1, with 8 positions matching TRBD1. Germline V gene lookup returns CDR1 KGHDR and CDR2 SFDVKD. The CDR3 totals 11 residues. J lost 12 bases, V lost 9 bases, and 6 bases had no gene match. CDR3 DNA sequence: TGTGCCACCCAGGACAGGGAGGCGCAGTTCTTC. As protein: CATQDREAQFF.

The chain recombines TRBV6-6 with TRBJ1-1; D might be TRBD1 (5 bases). This CDR3 has 14 amino acids. CDR1 is MNHNY, CDR2 SVGAGI, per germline (reference sequence). V was cut by 4 bases and J by 1 base, with 10 bases left in between. The CDR3 sequence: CASSWTRRNTEAFF. CDR3 DNA sequence: TGTGCCAGCAGTTGGACAAGAAGGAACACTGAAGCTTTCTTT.

The CDR3 spells CASSLQGGSNEQFF. The CDR3 nucleotides read TGTGCCAGCAGCTTACAGGGGGGGAGCAATGAGCAGTTCTTC. The chain carries TRBV7-7 and TRBJ2-1; D may match TRBD1 or TRBD2 (7 bases each). V was shortened by 2 bases and J by 6 bases, with 11 bases between the two germline ends. CDR1 is SSHAT and CDR2 is FNYEAQ in the germline V gene (reference sequence). The CDR3 is 14 amino acids.

The count of this clonotype is one. This rearrangement joins TRBV5-1 to TRBJ2-5, with D perhaps TRBD1 (6 bases). The V and J ends lost 0 bases and 0 bases respectively, with 18 bases between them. The CDR3 is made up of 18 amino acids. Germline-derived CDR1 and CDR2 are SGHRS and YFSETQ. CDR3 sequence reads: CASSLGSSGHSYQETQYF. The CDR3, as DNA: TGCGCCAGCAGCTTGGGGTCTTCGGGACACTCGTACCAAGAGACCCAGTACTTC.

This chain connects TRBV12-3 or TRBV12-4 to TRBJ2-1, with 10 positions matching TRBD2. The junction had 6 bases not matched to a gene; V was cut back by 5 bases and J by 5 bases. This CDR3 has 15 residues. The CDR3 coding sequence is TGTGCCAGCAGTGATCTAGCGGGGGTAGACAATGAGCAGTTCTTC. Amino acids: CASSDLAGVDNEQFF.

The chain carries TRBV20-1 and TRBJ2-3; D gene uncertain. CDR1 DFQATT and CDR2 SNEGSKA come from the germline V gene (reference sequence). There are 12 residues in the CDR3. With 3 bases removed from V and 5 bases from J, the gap between germline ends came to 9 bases. CDR3 region: CSASGDLDTQYF. For the CDR3, the DNA is TGCAGTGCTAGTGGCGACTTAGATACGCAGTATTTT.

CDR3 region: CSARTGLTGNTIYF. As DNA, the CDR3 is TGCAGTGCCCGTACAGGGCTAACTGGAAACACCATATATTTT. The chain joins TRBV20-1 to TRBJ1-3, with D tentatively TRBD1 (6 bases). From germline, CDR1 is DFQATT and CDR2 SNEGSKA (reference sequence). The CDR3 consists of 14 residues. The V and J ends lost 6 bases and 2 bases respectively, with 14 bases between them.

The V gene is TRBV30, the J gene TRBJ2-4; perhaps TRBD1 as D (5 bases). Germline lookup yields CDR1 GTSNPN and CDR2 SVGIG (reference sequence). V gave up 1 base and J gave up 0 bases, with 10 bases separating them. The CDR3 runs to 15 residues. CDR3 DNA sequence: TGTGCCTGGAGTGGTGACAGACTAGCCAAAAACATTCAGTACTTC. Translation: CAWSGDRLAKNIQYF.

This chain uses TRBV30 with TRBJ1-1, with D perhaps matching TRBD1 (6 bases). The germline V and J ends were trimmed by 2 bases and 1 base, with 8 bases remaining between them. This CDR3 is 13 amino acids long. Germline V gene data show CDR1 as GTSNPN and CDR2 as SVGIG (reference sequence). The CDR3 is CAWSRTENTEAFF. DNA for the CDR3: TGTGCCTGGAGTCGGACAGAGAACACTGAAGCTTTCTTT. Variable domain in full (rest from reference TRBV30 and TRBJ1-1): SQTIHQWPATLVQPVGSPLSLECTVEGTSNPNLYWYRQAAGRGLQLLFYSVGIGQISSEVPQNLSASRPQDRQFILSSKKLLLSDSGFYLCAWSRTENTEAFFGQGTRLTVV.

This rearrangement joins TRBV2 to TRBJ1-6; TRBD1 is a possible D gene (6 bases). The germline gives CDR1 SNHLY, CDR2 FYNNEI. The CDR3 has 16 amino acids. The V and J ends lost 1 base and 9 bases respectively, with 16 bases between them. CDR3 amino acids: CASSEEFGGRGSPLHF. DNA for the CDR3: TGTGCCAGCAGTGAAGAATTCGGGGGCCGGGGTTCACCCCTCCACTTT. Full variable domain (missing parts from reference TRBV2 and TRBJ1-6): EPEVTQTPSHQVTQMGQEVILRCVPISNHLYFYWYRQILGQKVEFLVSFYNNEISEKSEIFDDQFSVERPDGSNFTLKIRSTKLEDSAMYFCASSEEFGGRGSPLHFGNGTRLTVT.

V usage is TRBV4-2 and J usage is TRBJ2-1; 11 positions agree with TRBD2. The trim removed 1 base at V and 6 bases at J, leaving 8 bases unmatched. Looked up from germline, CDR1 is LGHNA and CDR2 is YNFKEQ. The CDR3 sequence is 17 residues long. The CDR3 DNA sequence: TGTGCCAGCAGCCAAGGGATAGCGGGGGGGCAGGGCAATGAGCAGTTCTTC. This codes for CASSQGIAGGQGNEQFF.

In nucleotides, the CDR3 is TGTGCCAGCAGCCAAACTGGGAGGACTGAAGCTTTCTTT. Translated: CASSQTGRTEAFF. This sequence joins TRBV3-1 and TRBJ1-1; no definite D call. CDR3 length equals 13 residues. Trimming took 2 bases from V and 5 from J, leaving 9 bases between them. Germline CDR1 LGHDT, CDR2 YNNKEL (reference sequence).

The chain employs TRBV20-1 and TRBJ1-2; a weak D match, TRBD1 (5 bases). Trimming removed 3 bases at V and 3 bases at J, with 17 bases between. Germline V gene data show CDR1 as DFQATT and CDR2 as SNEGSKA (reference sequence). The length of the CDR3 is 15 residues. CDR3 residues: CSASNRKRPYYGYTF. The CDR3 bases are TGCAGTGCTAGTAACAGGAAGAGGCCCTACTATGGCTACACCTTC.

The genes are TRBV14 and TRBJ2-3, with unresolved D. The CDR3 loop spans 13 amino acids. CDR1 and CDR2 (germline): SGHDN, FVKESK. The V gene lost 1 base and the J gene lost 7 bases, with 9 bases spanning the gap. The chain's CDR3 is CASSQGGDHTQYF. CDR3 coding DNA: TGTGCCAGCAGCCAAGGTGGGGATCATACGCAGTATTTT.

The V call is TRBV6-5, the J call TRBJ2-7; a possible D gene is TRBD2 (5 bases). V lost 2 bases and J lost 6, with 14 bases in between. Germline CDR1 is MNHEY and CDR2 is SVGAGI. The CDR3 runs 14 residues. The CDR3, as DNA: TGTGCCAGCAGTTACGGAGGACCGGGAATCGAGCAGTACTTC. The encoded protein is CASSYGGPGIEQYF.

The rearrangement joins TRBV24-1 to TRBJ2-1, with D unclear. The CDR3 spans 15 residues. Between the trimmed V and J ends, which lost 5 bases and 3 bases, there was a span of 13 bases. Germline CDR1 reads KGHDR; CDR2 reads SFDVKD. The CDR3 reads CATSGAEIGYNEQFF. CDR3 DNA sequence: TGTGCCACCAGTGGTGCCGAGATTGGCTACAATGAGCAGTTCTTC.

V gene TRBV9 combines with J gene TRBJ1-3; the D gene is possibly TRBD1 (6 bases). V lost 2 bases and J 0 bases, leaving 9 bases between the germline ends. Per germline, CDR1 SGDLS and CDR2 YYNGEE. This CDR3 has 15 residues. The CDR3 protein is CASSVDRSSGNTIYF. The CDR3 DNA reads as TGTGCCAGCAGCGTTGACAGGAGCTCTGGAAACACCATATATTTT.

The table lists this clonotype with a few counts. This sequence joins TRBV7-2 and TRBJ2-1; TRBD1 agrees at 7 bases. CDR1 is SGHTA, CDR2 FQGNSA, per germline. This CDR3 is built from 15 residues. Trimming removed 4 bases from V and 0 bases from J; junction bases left unmatched: 3. As DNA, the CDR3 is TGTGCCAGCAGCTCACAGGGGAGCTCCTACAATGAGCAGTTCTTC. Translation gives CASSSQGSSYNEQFF.